This T cell receptor (beta chain) was retrieved from a study of blood T cells in healthy people across ages. The J segment lost 2 bases and the V segment lost 4 bases, leaving 5 bases of the junction unmatched. The CDR3 totals 15 residues. The germline CDR1 and CDR2 sequences are MNHNS and SASEGT. Points on this clonotype: Its antigen is currently unknown.

Study outcomes and limitations: The recorded TCR beta diversity per million T cells decreased in a roughly linear manner with age.

Together with a sample-barcoded 5' primer, a J-beta primer mix was included in a second PCR lasting about 7 to 12 cycles. TCRdb processed the 5' RACE reads anew with MiXCR; each CDR3 protein has one entry. The sample holds approximately 880,000 distinct CDR3 sequences; around 48% are singletons and the top ten take 13%. V is TRBV6-1 and J is TRBJ2-3; 8 bases are shared with TRBD1. Material: blood. The TCR comes from a young man in good health. CDR3 sequence (DNA): TGTGCCAGCAGTGCTGGGACAGGACACACAGATACGCAGTATTTT. It translates to CASSAGTGHTDTQYF.